The clone carrying this T cell receptor (beta chain) was counted ten times or more. Its target is unknown. The CDR3 extends over 15 amino acids. The V gene lost 1 base and the J gene lost 1 base, with 8 bases spanning the gap. The germline CDR1 and CDR2 sequences are SNHLY and FYNNEI. The data originate from a study of T cells in Graves' hyperthyroidism and ophthalmopathy. Whole-study context: Peripheral blood draws took place at initial diagnosis, ahead of any treatment.

The source material, RNA transcripts, was used to amplify TCR beta CDR3 regions. The study used the HTBI primer set for a first-round RT-PCR of the TCR CDR3. TCRdb processed the multiplex PCR reads anew with MiXCR; each CDR3 protein has one entry. The table shows roughly 150,000 distinct CDR3 sequences, with less than 10% occurring only once. Study-level results: A model using 13 V-J features told ophthalmopathy apart from stable hyperthyroidism.

Thyroid ultrasound and orbital computed tomography, with clinical symptoms and serum thyroxine and TRAb, informed diagnoses. Source material: blood. The receptor was isolated from a woman aged 18-29 years with Graves' hyperthyroidism that later progressed to Graves' ophthalmopathy. This sequence joins TRBV2 and TRBJ1-5, with D perhaps TRBD1 (6 bases). The chain's CDR3 is CASSEGTASNQPQHF. Here the CDR3 DNA reads TGTGCCAGCAGTGAAGGGACAGCCAGCAATCAGCCCCAGCATTTT. The variable domain in full, completed from reference TRBV2 and TRBJ1-5, reads EPEVTQTPSHQVTQMGQEVILRCVPISNHLYFYWYRQILGQKVEFLVSFYNNEISEKSEIFDDQFSVERPDGSNFTLKIRSTKLEDSAMYFCASSEGTASNQPQHFGDGTRLSIL.